The clone carrying this T cell receptor beta chain was seen ten or more times. The CDR3 length is 13 residues. Germline V gene sequence: CDR1 LGHNA, CDR2 YSLEER. V dropped 4 bases and J dropped 3 bases, with 9 bases sitting between them. The sample comes from a study of T cells after yellow fever vaccination. For TCR, cDNA came from 5'RACE template switching, which added a universal primer site and UMIs. TCRdb re-derived calls from the 5' RACE reads in MiXCR, one entry per CDR3 protein. The sample lists 340,000 or so distinct CDR3 sequences, approximately 12% seen once, with 3.2% in the top ten. The source material was CD4+ T cells sorted from PBMCs, sampled 15 days after the yellow fever booster vaccination. The clonotype comes from a man younger than 30 who received the YFV17D yellow fever vaccine. This rearrangement joins TRBV4-3 to TRBJ1-2; a weak D match, TRBD1 (6 bases). CDR3 residues: CASSPDSYYGYTF. The CDR3 nucleotides read TGCGCCAGCAGCCCGGACAGCTACTATGGCTACACCTTC.